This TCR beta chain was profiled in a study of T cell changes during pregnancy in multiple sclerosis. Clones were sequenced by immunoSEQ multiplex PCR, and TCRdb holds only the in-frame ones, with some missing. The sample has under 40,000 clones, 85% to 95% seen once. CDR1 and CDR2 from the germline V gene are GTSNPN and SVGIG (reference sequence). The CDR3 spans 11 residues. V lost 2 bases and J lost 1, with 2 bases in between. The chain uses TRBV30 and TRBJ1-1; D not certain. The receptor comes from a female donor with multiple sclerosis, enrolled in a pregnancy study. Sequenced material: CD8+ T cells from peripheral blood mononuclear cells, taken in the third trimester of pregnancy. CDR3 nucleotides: TGTGCCTGGAGTCGGAACACTGAAGCTTTCTTT. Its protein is CAWSRNTEAFF.